These 28 T cell receptor beta chains were sequenced from one sample in a study of high-grade serous ovarian cancer treatment subgroups. The data were produced by immunoSEQ multiplex PCR, yet TCRdb's version contains in-frame clones alone and is incomplete. The data contain 8,000 or so clones, around 76% of them singletons. Tumor samples were obtained before definitive surgery or chemotherapy. The sample consisted of tumor tissue. These receptors were collected from a human donor with high-grade serous ovarian cancer.

This clone has more than one count but fewer than ten. The chain couples TRBV5-1 to TRBJ1-5; D possibly corresponds to TRBD1 (6 bases). From germline, CDR1 is SGHRS and CDR2 YFSETQ. The CDR3 covers 14 residues. V was clipped by 0 bases and J by 5 bases, with 9 bases between them. CDR3 in amino acids: CASSLGTGHQPQHF. The CDR3 region has the DNA TGCGCCAGCAGCTTGGGAACAGGGCATCAGCCCCAGCATTTT.

J is TRBJ1-1 and V is TRBV19, with 7 bases matching TRBD1. CDR1 and CDR2 from the germline V gene are LNHDA and SQIVND (reference sequence). The CDR3 spans 14 residues. Losses at the gene ends were 6 bases for V and 1 base for J; bases not matched to a gene: 5. The DNA for the CDR3 is TGTGCCAGTAGACTCCCAGGGGGGAACACTGAAGCTTTCTTT. Amino acids: CASRLPGGNTEAFF.

The rearrangement links TRBV5-8 to TRBJ2-5; 13 positions match TRBD2. The junction had 4 bases not matched to a gene; V was cut back by 4 bases and J by 4 bases. This CDR3 has 15 residues. CDR1 is SGHTS and CDR2 is YDEGEE in the germline V gene. CDR3 bases: TGTGCCAGCAGCGAGGGACTAGCGGGGCGAGAGACCCAGTACTTC. Translated, it gives CASSEGLAGRETQYF.

The rearrangement uses TRBV7-9 and TRBJ2-7; tentatively, D is TRBD1 (6 bases). V was clipped by 4 bases and J by 0 bases, with 19 bases between them. The CDR3 runs 17 residues. Germline lookup yields CDR1 SEHNR and CDR2 FQNEAQ (reference sequence). CDR3 sequence: CASSSHRQASSSYEQYF. CDR3 DNA: TGTGCCAGCAGCTCACATAGACAGGCCTCAAGCTCCTACGAGCAGTACTTC.

This clone was seen only once. The V and J genes are TRBV9 and TRBJ2-5; 10 positions match TRBD1. CDR3 size: 16 residues. V trimming: 4 bases; J trimming: 5 bases; junction bases outside the gene matches: 11. CDR1 and CDR2 (germline): SGDLS, YYNGEE. CDR3 sequence: CASSLGGTGAGETQYF. As DNA, the CDR3 is TGTGCCAGCAGCTTAGGTGGGACAGGGGCAGGGGAGACCCAGTACTTC.

This sequence joins TRBV2 and TRBJ1-1, with D maybe TRBD1 (6 bases). Trimming left V 11 bases short and J 6 bases short, with 19 bases between. The CDR3 runs to 13 residues. From germline, CDR1 is SNHLY and CDR2 FYNNEI. CDR3 sequence reads: CASSDREYAEAFF. The CDR3 DNA follows: TGTGCCTCGTCGGACAGAGAATACGCTGAAGCTTTCTTT.

The chain is built from TRBV16 and TRBJ2-1, with 7 bases matching TRBD2. Germline assignment: CDR1 KGHSY and CDR2 FQNENV. This CDR3 contains 15 residues. The V segment lost 2 bases and the J segment 10 bases; nucleotides outside the gene matches: 11. The CDR3 loop reads CASSQREAGVPEQFF. Written as DNA, the CDR3 is TGTGCCAGCAGCCAAAGGGAGGCGGGGGTGCCGGAGCAGTTCTTC.

This sequence joins TRBV5-1 and TRBJ1-1, with TRBD1 matching over 11 bases. V dropped 3 bases and J dropped 0; count of bases not matched to a gene: 4. Germline loops: CDR1 SGHRS, CDR2 YFSETQ. CDR3 length: 16 residues. In DNA form, the CDR3 reads TGCGCCAGCAGCTGGGACAGGGGGAGGATGAACACTGAAGCTTTCTTT. Residues: CASSWDRGRMNTEAFF.

V usage is TRBV7-2 and J usage is TRBJ2-2; 10 nucleotides match TRBD2. The germline V gene encodes CDR1 SGHTA and CDR2 FQGNSA. This CDR3 has 15 amino acids. V shed 5 bases and J 4 bases; nucleotides not matched to a gene: 4. The CDR3 DNA reads TGTGCCAGCAGCCCCGAGCGGGGGGGCACCGGGGAGCTGTTTTTT. Translated: CASSPERGGTGELFF.

This chain joins TRBV10-2 and TRBJ1-5, with 9 bases identical to TRBD1. This CDR3 comprises 15 residues. CDR1 and CDR2 (germline): WSHSY, SAAADI. V trimming: 8 bases; J trimming: 5 bases; junction bases outside the gene matches: 10. CDR3: CASRLGTGIDQPQHF. The CDR3 DNA reads TGCGCCAGCCGTCTGGGGACAGGGATCGATCAGCCCCAGCATTTT.

The chain uses TRBV7-2 and TRBJ2-7, with D possibly being TRBD1 (5 bases). The V gene lost 7 bases and the J gene lost 7 bases, with 17 bases spanning the gap. Germline CDR1 SGHTA, CDR2 FQGNSA. There are 13 residues in the CDR3. Here the CDR3 DNA reads TGTGCCAGCACCCCCCCAGGGTTTCAGGAGCAGTACTTC. This translates into CASTPPGFQEQYF.

The CDR3 DNA follows: TGCGCCAGCAGTGAGCGTCTCGGGACCTCGAACACTGAAGCTTTCTTT. It encodes CASSERLGTSNTEAFF. The chain couples TRBV10-1 to TRBJ1-1; D is possibly TRBD1 (5 bases). This CDR3 comprises 16 residues. Trimming shortened V by 2 bases and J by 1 base, and 14 bases separated the two germline ends. CDR1 is WNHNN, CDR2 SYGVQD, per germline (reference sequence).

The chain joins TRBV5-5 to TRBJ1-2; 8 nucleotides line up with TRBD1. V shed 6 bases, J shed 4 bases, and the junction held 11 bases outside the gene matches. Germline CDR1 is SGHKS and CDR2 is YYEKEE (reference sequence). The CDR3 extends over 15 amino acids. This chain's CDR3 is CASNLGTGNIYGYTF. The DNA for the CDR3 is TGTGCCAGCAACCTCGGGACAGGAAACATCTATGGCTACACCTTC.

V and J are TRBV6-5 and TRBJ1-6, with 8 bases fitting TRBD1. The length of the CDR3 is 15 residues. Germline V CDR1 and CDR2: MNHEY, SVGAGI. Trimming took 5 bases from V and 10 from J; bases not matched to a gene: 10. CDR3 coding DNA: TGTGCCAGCAGTAACACAGGGGGGAACAGATCACCCCTCCACTTT. It translates to CASSNTGGNRSPLHF.

This chain connects TRBV27 to TRBJ1-2, with D uncertain. Germline V gene data show CDR1 as MNHEY and CDR2 as SMNVEV (reference sequence). V dropped 3 bases and J dropped 8 bases, with 19 bases sitting between them. This CDR3 contains 15 residues. Written as DNA, the CDR3 is TGTGCCAGCAGTTTCAGAGACACCCTCCGTGGGGGCTACACCTTC. Its protein product is CASSFRDTLRGGYTF.

The chain employs TRBV27 and TRBJ1-1; TRBD1 might be the D (5 bases). CDR3 size: 15 residues. Germline V gene lookup returns CDR1 MNHEY and CDR2 SMNVEV (reference sequence). The V gene lost 6 bases and the J gene lost 5 bases, with 19 bases spanning the gap. The CDR3 DNA is TGTGCCAGCAGCTTCAGGCCGGTGGAGGGGACTGAAGCTTTCTTT. It codes for CASSFRPVEGTEAFF.

The chain has TRBV13 and TRBJ2-7; TRBD2 matches 11 bases. The CDR3 totals 16 residues. V lost 0 bases and J lost 7; bases outside the gene matches: 8. Germline loops: CDR1 PRHDT, CDR2 FYEKMQ (reference sequence). The CDR3 DNA sequence: TGTGCCAGCAGCTTAGGGGTACTAGCGGGGGTTACGGAGCAGTACTTC. Its protein is CASSLGVLAGVTEQYF.

Only one count was recorded for this clone. V gene TRBV5-4 combines with J gene TRBJ2-5; D might be TRBD2 (5 bases). This CDR3 contains 18 residues. Per the germline V gene, CDR1 is SGHNT and CDR2 is YYREEE (reference sequence). V gave up 2 bases and J gave up 5 bases, with 25 bases separating them. The CDR3 here is CASSFGVSLRVTRETQYF. CDR3 DNA: TGTGCCAGCAGCTTCGGGGTTTCGCTAAGGGTAACGAGGGAGACCCAGTACTTC.

The chain carries TRBV28 and TRBJ2-3; D is ambiguous. With 8 bases removed from V and 6 bases from J, the gap between germline ends came to 12 bases. This CDR3 spans 12 amino acids. Germline V gene sequence: CDR1 MDHEN, CDR2 SYDVKM. Here the CDR3 reads CASGLDGDTQYF. CDR3 nucleotides: TGTGCCAGCGGGCTCGATGGGGATACGCAGTATTTT.

This clone was found once. This chain connects TRBV19 to TRBJ2-4; TRBD2 matches 12 bases. This CDR3 region has 17 residues. With V trimmed by 5 bases and J by 1 base, 6 bases remained unmatched. Germline CDR1 is LNHDA and CDR2 is SQIVND (reference sequence). Written as DNA, the CDR3 is TGTGCCAGTAGTCCCCTAGCGGGGGGGCTGGCCAAAAACATTCAGTACTTC. Translating gives CASSPLAGGLAKNIQYF.

A word on this clone: The same CDR3 is also encoded by other DNA sequences in this sample. The chain recombines TRBV27 with TRBJ2-7; D is unclear. V was cut by 5 bases and J by 0 bases, with 20 bases left in between. In germline, CDR1 is MNHEY, CDR2 SMNVEV (reference sequence). CDR3 length: 17 residues. The DNA for the CDR3 is TGTGCCAGCAGTCCTCTTCGGAGTAAACTCTCCTCCTACGAGCAGTACTTC. Translated, it gives CASSPLRSKLSSYEQYF.

The V and J genes are TRBV19 and TRBJ2-2, with 10 positions matching TRBD1. The germline V gene has CDR1 LNHDA and CDR2 SQIVND (reference sequence). V shed 7 bases and J 6 bases; nucleotides not matched to a gene: 14. The length of the CDR3 is 17 residues. The CDR3 loop is CASKDTWDRGAAGELFF. CDR3 bases: TGTGCCAGTAAAGACACTTGGGACAGGGGAGCCGCCGGGGAGCTGTTTTTT.

This chain links TRBV2 with TRBJ2-7, with 10 bases that match TRBD2. The germline CDR1 and CDR2 sequences are SNHLY and FYNNEI. The CDR3 loop spans 16 amino acids. V lost 3 bases and J lost 2; bases outside the gene matches: 7. CDR3 in amino acids: CASSEALAGRAYEQYF. Here the CDR3 DNA reads TGTGCCAGCAGTGAGGCACTAGCGGGGAGGGCCTACGAGCAGTACTTC.

V and J are TRBV18 and TRBJ1-2; D is uncertain. Trimming left V 2 bases short and J 5 bases short, with 6 bases between. This CDR3 contains 12 residues. Germline lookup yields CDR1 KGHSH and CDR2 LQKENI. CDR3 region: CASSPGDYGYTF. In nucleotides, the CDR3 is TGTGCCAGCTCACCAGGGGATTATGGCTACACCTTC.

The gene calls are TRBV6-1 and TRBJ2-1; 7 positions match TRBD1. Per the germline V gene, CDR1 is MNHNS and CDR2 is SASEGT. This CDR3 comprises 15 residues. V lost 4 bases to trimming and J lost 2 bases; unmatched junction nucleotides: 5. The CDR3 DNA is TGTGCCAGCAGTGTAGACAGGGCCCCCTACAATGAGCAGTTCTTC. This translates into CASSVDRAPYNEQFF.

This chain joins TRBV19 and TRBJ2-5; the D gene could be TRBD1 or TRBD2 (5 bases each). The CDR3 contains 13 residues. V was shortened by 3 bases and J by 5 bases, with 10 bases between the two germline ends. Germline V CDR1 and CDR2: LNHDA, SQIVND (reference sequence). CDR3 region: CASSIGTFETQYF. The CDR3 DNA sequence: TGTGCCAGTAGTATCGGGACCTTCGAGACCCAGTACTTC.

The chain uses TRBV7-9 and TRBJ2-5; D not certain. Germline assignment: CDR1 SEHNR and CDR2 FQNEAQ (reference sequence). V was clipped by 7 bases and J by 4 bases, with 10 bases between them. The CDR3 contains 12 residues. CDR3 nucleotide sequence: TGTGCCAGCACCCAATCAGTAGAGACCCAGTACTTC. Amino acid sequence: CASTQSVETQYF.

This clone showed up just a few times. The CDR3 DNA reads as TGTGCCAGCAGCTCCGGGACACAAGAGACCCAGTACTTC. Encoded protein: CASSSGTQETQYF. The rearrangement uses TRBV11-2 and TRBJ2-5, with D perhaps TRBD1 (6 bases). The length of the CDR3 is 13 residues. V was cut by 4 bases and J by 2 bases, with 8 bases left in between. Germline CDR1 is SGHAT and CDR2 is FQNNGV.